A single sample gave rise to the 6 T cell receptor beta chains below, sequenced in a study of Tregs in tolerant kidney transplant recipients. Sequenced by immunoSEQ multiplex PCR; TCRdb stores in-frame clones only, minus some. The table includes about 2,400 clones, roughly 43% detected once. Antigens of these TCRs are unknown. The sequenced sample consisted of Tregs from blood cultured with allogeneic cells. These receptors came from a human donor in good health.

This chain connects TRBV7-7 to TRBJ1-4; the D is unclear. The germline V gene encodes CDR1 SSHAT and CDR2 FNYEAQ (reference sequence). The CDR3 length is 14 residues. CDR3 DNA sequence: TGTGCTAGCCCAAGATACTTCTCTAATGAAAAACTGTTTTTT. Protein sequence: CASPRYFSNEKLFF.

Within the sample, this clone is medium-sized. This rearrangement joins TRBV10-3 to TRBJ1-1, with D possibly being TRBD1 (6 bases). The V gene lost 3 bases and the J gene lost 0 bases, with 8 bases spanning the gap. The CDR3 runs to 14 residues. Germline V CDR1 and CDR2: ENHRY, SYGVKD. The CDR3 loop is CAISDRTVNTEAFF. CDR3 sequence (DNA): TGTGCCATCAGTGATCGGACAGTGAACACTGAAGCTTTCTTT.

V and J are TRBV27 and TRBJ2-5; weak D call: TRBD2 (5 bases). Germline lookup yields CDR1 MNHEY and CDR2 SMNVEV (reference sequence). CDR3 length: 15 residues. Trimming left V 2 bases short and J 5 bases short, with 15 bases between. In nucleotides, the CDR3 is TGTGCCAGCAGTTTAGGCGGGTCAGGAGCTGAGACCCAGTACTTC. Its translation: CASSLGGSGAETQYF.

The chain is built from TRBV13 and TRBJ2-1; D might be TRBD2 (6 bases). Germline CDR1 PRHDT, CDR2 FYEKMQ (reference sequence). Trimming cost V 6 bases and J 4 bases, with 19 bases left between them. The CDR3 spans 16 residues. The CDR3 coding sequence is TGTGCCAGCAGTGGGGGAGGTAGCGGCAATTACAATGAGCAGTTCTTC. Residues: CASSGGGSGNYNEQFF.

The chain employs TRBV7-9 and TRBJ2-1; the match to TRBD2 covers 11 bases. The CDR3 has 13 amino acids. The germline gives CDR1 SEHNR, CDR2 FQNEAQ (reference sequence). Trimming removed 6 bases from V and 14 bases from J; junction bases left unmatched: 9. DNA of the CDR3: TGTGCCAGCAGACTCACTAGCGGGAGTTTAAAGTTCTTC. Encoded protein: CASRLTSGSLKFF.

V and J are TRBV5-4 and TRBJ2-3, with a weak D call TRBD2 (7 bases). The CDR3 consists of 15 residues. Germline lookup yields CDR1 SGHNT and CDR2 YYREEE (reference sequence). Trimming took 4 bases from V and 4 from J, leaving 16 bases between them. CDR3 coding DNA: TGTGCCAGCAGCCTCTTCGGGGGGCCGGCAGATACGCAGTATTTT. Amino acids: CASSLFGGPADTQYF.